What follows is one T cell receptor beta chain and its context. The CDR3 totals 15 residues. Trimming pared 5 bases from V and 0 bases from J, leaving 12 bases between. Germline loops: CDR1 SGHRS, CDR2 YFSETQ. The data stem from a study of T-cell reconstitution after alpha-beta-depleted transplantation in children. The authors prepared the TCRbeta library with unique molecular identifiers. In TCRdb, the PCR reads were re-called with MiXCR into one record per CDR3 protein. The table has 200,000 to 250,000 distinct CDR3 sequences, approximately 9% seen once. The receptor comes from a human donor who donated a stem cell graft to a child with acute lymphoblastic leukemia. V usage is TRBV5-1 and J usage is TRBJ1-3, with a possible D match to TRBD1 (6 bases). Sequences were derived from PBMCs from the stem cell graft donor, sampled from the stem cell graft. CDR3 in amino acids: CASRPDRFSGNTIYF. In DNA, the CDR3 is TGCGCCAGCAGACCAGACAGGTTCTCTGGAAACACCATATATTTT.